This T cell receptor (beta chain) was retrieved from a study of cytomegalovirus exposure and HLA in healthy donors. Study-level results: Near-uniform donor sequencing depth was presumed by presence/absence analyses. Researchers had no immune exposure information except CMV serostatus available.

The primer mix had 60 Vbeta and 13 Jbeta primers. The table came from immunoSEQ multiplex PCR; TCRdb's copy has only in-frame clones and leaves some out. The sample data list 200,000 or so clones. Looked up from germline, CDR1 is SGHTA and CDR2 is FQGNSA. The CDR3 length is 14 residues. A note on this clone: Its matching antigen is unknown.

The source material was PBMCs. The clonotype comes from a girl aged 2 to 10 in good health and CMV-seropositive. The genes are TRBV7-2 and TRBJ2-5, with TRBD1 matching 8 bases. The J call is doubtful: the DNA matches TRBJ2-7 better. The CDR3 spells CASSDRTGPYEQYF. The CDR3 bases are TGTGCCAGCAGCGATCGGACAGGGCCCTACGAGCAGTACTTC.